This T cell receptor (beta chain) came from a study of cytomegalovirus exposure and HLA in healthy donors (dated by TCRdb to 2015 to 2018). Some background on the complete study: An earlier analysis of several hundred of the donors reported more than 250 Gb of sequence data and more than 90 million unique TCR beta sequences from around 200 million T cells. A separate validation cohort of about 110 different subjects was used in addition to the approximately 670-subject first cohort. HLA typing included class I and class II loci at four-digit resolution. About 330 gigabases of sequencing data and around 90 million unique TCR sequences made up an early release that covered several hundred HLA-typed donors. Rather than drawing on any new phenotypic data, the later analysis identified candidate immune exposures from TCR beta sequences and the way those sequences occurred across donors. Every discovery cohort repertoire had been produced on one sequencing platform. Donor age, sex, ethnicity and CMV serostatus were compiled together with the repertoire data. On average, around 230,000 unique TCR beta nucleotide sequences were sequenced per donor among 398 genotyped donors of the cohort, with approximately 18% of those sequences being non-productive. The study profiled the T cell repertoires of hundreds of subjects by immunosequencing and related them to cytomegalovirus serostatus. A handful of DR-DQ haplotypes were treated as single units for association and clustering because of strong linkage in the cohort. A later analysis re-examined previously published TCR beta repertoires from 610 or so donors and added high-resolution HLA genotyping to investigate patterns of TCR occurrence. Typing coverage varied by locus: roughly 620-640 donors for A, B, C, DRB1 and DQB1; 522 for DQA1; 606 for DPA1; some 470 for DPB1. The study was designed to test whether signatures of past pathogen exposure could be identified by cataloging public T cell receptors. Of the approximately 400 genotyped donors, approximately 82% fell in the genetic ancestry cluster associated with self-reported Caucasian donors. In an earlier analysis of a few hundred of the donors, high-throughput TCR beta sequencing was used to judge whether each TCR beta V gene segment behaved as functional or pseudogenic. In a later genetic analysis, genome-wide SNP genotypes for about three fifths of the 666 donors were used, and that subset was treated as a discovery cohort. High-throughput TCR immunosequencing, statistical association of individual TCRs with disease status, and machine learning were combined to predict cytomegalovirus infection status.

Library generation was performed with the immunoSEQ multiplex PCR assay. A mixture of 60 forward primers for TCR Vbeta segments and 13 reverse primers for TCR Jbeta segments was used in the multiplex PCR. The CDR3 region of rearranged TCR beta genes was amplified from genomic DNA by a multiplex PCR assay. The Illumina HiSeq System was used to sequence the amplified TCR beta libraries as 87-base-pair reads. As for the original processing: In a later analysis, 77 million or so unique TCR beta chains were counted across the roughly 700 repertoires, and roughly 10 million of these chains were shared by at least two donors. Raw reads were error-corrected and collapsed into unique sequences by a nearest-neighbor algorithm in which closely related sequences were merged to remove PCR and sequencing errors. To assign V, D and J gene segments, CDR3 sequences were aligned to IMGT reference sequences. For a sequence to be retained, a match of at least six nucleotides was required to both a V gene segment and a J gene segment. Rearrangements were classified as productive when the CDR3 lacked stop codons and remained in frame with V and J, and all other rearrangements were classified as non-productive. CDR3 was defined by IMGT convention, running from the second conserved V-encoded cysteine to the conserved J-encoded phenylalanine. Sequences without an unambiguous match to a single V gene segment were excluded from the earlier analysis of 450 to 750 of the donors. In an earlier analysis of several hundred of the donors, a V segment was called functional when productive rearrangements were above 56.7%, and segregating when the standard deviation between donors exceeded 5%. A statistical classification framework was developed to diagnose cytomegalovirus status using the catalog of TCR beta chain sequences. In a later analysis, V and J genes were assigned by comparing TCR nucleotide sequences against IMGT/GENE-DB human TR gene sequences. In a later analysis, CDR3 sequences and most-parsimonious VDJ recombination scenarios were assigned using the TCRdist pipeline. In a later analysis, each TCR beta chain was defined by its CDR3 amino acid sequence together with its V-gene family, and reads without a unique V-gene family were excluded. A later analysis removed several hundred highly shared, low-generation-probability nucleotide sequences to deal with suspected cross-contamination and a sequencing artifact. For each public chain, a later analysis derived a clonal expansion index from normalized ranks of inferred template counts within each repertoire. In a later analysis, generation probabilities were computed using a VDJ recombination model fitted to out-of-frame rearrangements, and the results were checked against IGoR. In a later analysis, hypergeometric tests were used to score TCR-TCR, TCR-HLA and TCR-CMV co-occurrence, with a repertoire-size bias correction applied to TCR pairs. In a later analysis, false discovery rates were estimated by permuting HLA or CMV assignments 20 times. A later analysis grouped co-occurring TCRs with DBSCAN, adding TCRdist sequence similarity when clustering within HLA-allele-positive subsets. Co-occurrence clustering excluded repertoires with fewer than 30,000 or more than 120,000 public chains, plus five with anomalous nucleotide sharing. TCRdb took over this immuneACCESS table, retaining in-frame rearrangements with V and J assigned. Such tables are incomplete; in checked studies, under half of the missing clones stem from an unresolved V gene, and the remainder is unexplained. That table supplies the V and J calls and clone size; D and trimming were determined from the DNA. The sample profile shows approximately 160,000 clones; 65% to 70% of them were found once. 3.5% to 5% of the sample comes from the top ten.

Germline trimming amounts to 4 bases on V and 3 bases on J, with 3 as the count of junction bases outside the gene matches. The germline V gene yields MDHEN for CDR1 and SYDVKM for CDR2. The CDR3 measures 14 amino acids from cysteine to phenylalanine. Solely the CDR3 DNA is kept, with 42 bases framed from the first base. This clone was picked up one time. Its antigen is unknown. The record has no base qualities; no much larger clone is one base away. Study-wide findings and limitations: A later analysis found that HLA-associated TCR beta chains were more clonally expanded and had lower generation probabilities than equally common non-associated chains. In both the original and validation cohorts, the classifier was reported to diagnose cytomegalovirus status with high specificity and sensitivity. HLA typing was unavailable for some donors at each locus, so association tests used only the typed subset. A few of the identified cytomegalovirus-associated TCR beta chains were confirmed in vitro to be specific for cytomegalovirus antigens. In an earlier analysis of a few hundred of the donors, most TCR beta V segments were observed in productive rearrangements about 87% or about 30% of the time, broadly matching IMGT annotations. The authors suggested that the approach could potentially be extended to other disease states and immunological phenotypes. Compared with the 666-donor mean, donors in an Asian-associated ancestry cluster had fewer N-insertions in productive TCRs, according to a later genetic analysis. In a later genetic analysis, a missense DCLRE1C variant was associated with V-gene and J-gene trimming of TCR beta chains, and the association was replicated in an independent cohort. In a later analysis, most CMV-associated TCR beta chains were found to appear HLA-restricted, with HLA associations seemingly driven largely by CMV exposure. Specific HLA alleles were associated with over 15,000 TCR beta sequences at a false discovery rate of 0.05 in a later analysis. Because counts were too low, roughly 18 rarely observed V segments, including chromosome 9 orphons, were left out of the earlier analysis of approximately 500 of the donors. Correlated functional status among segregating V segments might reflect linkage disequilibrium, but an unknown experimental factor could not be ruled out. A later analysis reported that several top co-occurrence clusters appeared linked to parvovirus B19, influenza, CMV and Epstein-Barr virus. When HLA alleles, especially DR and DQ, strongly co-occurred, TCR associations were difficult to assign to individual alleles. The only immune exposure information available for the cohort was CMV serostatus. Because the 87-base-pair reads could not distinguish some IMGT-functional V segments, including TRBV6-2 and TRBV6-3, those segments were excluded. Presence/absence analyses assumed roughly uniform sequencing depth across donors, an assumption that may not hold. In a later analysis, the rate of TCR association differed among HLA loci, with DRB1 alleles having the most associated TCRs and HLA-C alleles having the fewest. The cohort was sequenced for TCR beta chains only, and without alpha or paired-chain data the features that could be detected were limited. A total of 150 or so TCR beta chains were listed by the study as associated with cytomegalovirus. A further reported finding was that TCR beta sequences accurately predicted the HLA-A and HLA-B alleles for most subjects in the first cohort. Most TCR sequences were seen in very few donors, while some public TCRs were found in many individuals. The sequencing pipeline was judged likely to have produced a cluster of highly shared sequence variants as a technical artifact.

The cohort was made up of 666 healthy bone marrow donors. Cohort members were all nominally healthy when sampled, although unrecorded immune exposures were likely present. The donor tested CMV seropositive, placing the donor among the 310 or so seropositive members of the cohort. A peripheral blood sample was collected from each donor, and TCR beta sequencing was performed on peripheral blood mononuclear cells. The Qiagen DNeasy Blood Extraction Kit was used to extract genomic DNA from the blood cell samples. The sample taken for sequencing was PBMCs. The chain was built from TRBV28 and TRBJ2-7, with TRBD2 identical over 10 junction bases. This TCR was sampled from a woman between 18 and 29 years old in good health and CMV-seropositive. Here is the DNA: TGTGCCAGCAGTTGGACTAGCGGCCTCTACGAGCAGTACTTC. Its protein reads: CASSWTSGLYEQYF.